The 9 T cell receptor beta chains reported below all come from one sample, sequenced in a study of beta chain features in type 1 diabetes. Study-wide results and limits: When Type 1 diabetes patients were examined, their TCRB CDR3s proved moderately but significantly shorter in all four CD4+ subsets.

No antigen has been identified for these receptors. Expressed TCRB transcripts were sequenced after all isolated RNA was converted to cDNA. This table comes from immunoSEQ multiplex PCR, and its TCRdb copy is limited to in-frame clones, with some not included. The sample includes around 250,000 clones, around 25% seen only once; the top ten take around 0.011%. The source material was naive CD4+ T cells from blood. These receptors were taken from a woman younger than 45 with type 1 diabetes.

This clone was observed a few times. V and J are TRBV6-1 and TRBJ2-7; TRBD1 is a possible D gene (6 bases). Germline values: CDR1 MNHNS, CDR2 SASEGT. The CDR3 runs 13 residues. V was trimmed by 4 bases and J by 3 bases, leaving 10 bases between them. CDR3 sequence reads: CASSVQGIYEQYF. Written as DNA, the CDR3 is TGTGCCAGCAGTGTGCAGGGGATCTACGAGCAGTACTTC.

The rearrangement uses TRBV4-1 and TRBJ2-7; 8 bases agree with TRBD1. CDR1 MGHRA and CDR2 YSYEKL come from the germline V gene. This CDR3 is built from 14 residues. V trimming: 4 bases; J trimming: 4 bases; junction bases outside the gene matches: 6. The CDR3 region is CASSRTGKGYEQYF. CDR3 bases: TGCGCCAGCAGCCGGACAGGGAAAGGTTACGAGCAGTACTTC.

CDR3 nucleotide sequence: TGTGCCAGCAGCTGGACAGGGACGGAGACTGAAGCTTTCTTT. Its translation is CASSWTGTETEAFF. The genes are TRBV5-4 and TRBJ1-1; 8 bases map to TRBD1. The CDR3 is 14 residues long. V shed 3 bases and J 5 bases; nucleotides not matched to a gene: 6. Germline CDR1 SGHNT, CDR2 YYREEE (reference sequence).

This sequence joins TRBV6-5 and TRBJ2-1; TRBD2 aligns across 8 bases. Trimming removed 6 bases from V and 7 bases from J; junction bases left unmatched: 11. The CDR3 extends over 15 amino acids. Germline V gene sequence: CDR1 MNHEY, CDR2 SVGAGI. The CDR3 sequence is CASSSPGLGYNEQFF. DNA of the CDR3: TGTGCCAGCAGCTCGCCGGGACTAGGTTATAATGAGCAGTTCTTC.

The chain has TRBV29-1 and TRBJ2-3; 7 positions agree with TRBD2. The CDR3 contains 15 residues. Trimming took 3 bases from V and 5 from J; bases not matched to a gene: 11. The germline V gene has CDR1 SQVTM and CDR2 ANQGSEA. DNA of the CDR3: TGCAGCGTTGATAGGTGGGAGGGCCTGATAGATACGCAGTATTTT. Protein sequence: CSVDRWEGLIDTQYF.

This chain links TRBV4-1 with TRBJ1-5, with D possibly being TRBD1 (6 bases). The germline CDR1 and CDR2 sequences are MGHRA and YSYEKL. Trimming removed 0 bases from V and 6 bases from J, with 12 bases in between. CDR3 length: 15 residues. The CDR3 DNA sequence: TGCGCCAGCAGCCAAGAAGGGAGGGGGAGTCAGCCCCAGCATTTT. Encoded protein: CASSQEGRGSQPQHF.

This chain links TRBV27 with TRBJ1-2; no clear D gene. V was trimmed by 4 bases and J by 8 bases, leaving 23 bases between them. The CDR3 has 16 amino acids. Germline lookup yields CDR1 MNHEY and CDR2 SMNVEV (reference sequence). The CDR3: CASSSPSVAALGGYTF. Here the CDR3 DNA reads TGTGCCAGCAGTTCCCCGTCCGTGGCCGCGTTGGGCGGCTACACCTTC.

The chain employs TRBV19 and TRBJ2-6, with D perhaps TRBD2 (5 bases). From germline, CDR1 is LNHDA and CDR2 SQIVND (reference sequence). This CDR3 is 15 amino acids long. V lost 3 bases and J lost 2, with 8 bases in between. The CDR3 reads CASSMRETGANVLTF. In nucleotides, the CDR3 is TGTGCCAGTAGTATGAGGGAGACTGGGGCCAACGTCCTGACTTTC.

The table lists this clone with a few counts. The chain recombines TRBV6-5 with TRBJ2-5, with D maybe TRBD1 (5 bases). Germline CDR1 and CDR2: MNHEY and SVGAGI. V was shortened by 2 bases and J by 3 bases, with 7 bases between the two germline ends. CDR3 length: 13 residues. The CDR3 coding sequence is TGTGCCAGCAGTTACGGGGCCGAAGAGACCCAGTACTTC. Protein product: CASSYGAEETQYF.